These 24 T cell receptor beta chains were sequenced from one sample in a study of PD-1 blockade in classical Hodgkin lymphoma. Regarding time point: cycle 4 day 1 (C4D1), after more than 5 weeks of nivolumab. Each patient experienced a relapse that followed autologous stem cell transplantation, and brentuximab vedotin exposure varied. Sequenced by immunoSEQ multiplex PCR; TCRdb stores in-frame clones only, minus some. The profile shows tens of thousands of clones, 90% of them singletons. Sequenced material: peripheral blood mononuclear cells (PBMCs), taken before the fourth cycle of nivolumab. These receptors were obtained from a human donor with classical Hodgkin lymphoma.

V usage is TRBV6-5 and J usage is TRBJ1-5; D is perhaps TRBD1 (5 bases). Germline values: CDR1 MNHEY, CDR2 SVGAGI. The CDR3 consists of 13 residues. Trimming stripped 5 bases from V and 4 bases from J, with 9 bases between. CDR3 bases: TGTGCCAGCAGTATAGAGGGGAATCAGCCCCAGCATTTT. It codes for CASSIEGNQPQHF.

The chain has TRBV11-2 and TRBJ2-7; 10 bases agree with TRBD2. V lost 5 bases and J lost 9; bases outside the gene matches: 4. This CDR3 comprises 12 residues. Germline V lookup: CDR1 SGHAT, CDR2 FQNNGV. CDR3 nucleotides: TGTGCCAGCAGCGAAAGCGGGAGGGGGCAGTACTTC. Its protein product is CASSESGRGQYF.

This clone appeared a few times. This rearrangement joins TRBV7-9 to TRBJ2-1; weak D call: TRBD2 (6 bases). CDR1 and CDR2 (germline): SEHNR, FQNEAQ (reference sequence). The V end lost 3 bases, the J end lost 1 base, and 10 bases lay between the germline ends. The CDR3 is 15 amino acids. CDR3 protein: CASSLRGTSYNEQFF. As DNA, the CDR3 is TGTGCCAGCAGCTTGCGCGGGACTTCCTACAATGAGCAGTTCTTC.

V usage is TRBV2 and J usage is TRBJ1-5; TRBD1 agrees at 7 bases. This CDR3 is 14 amino acids long. Germline assignment: CDR1 SNHLY and CDR2 FYNNEI. The V gene end was trimmed by 6 bases and the J gene end by 6 bases; junction bases not matched to a gene: 8. The CDR3 protein is CASSNWTGGQPQHF. The CDR3 DNA is TGTGCCAGCAGCAACTGGACAGGTGGTCAGCCCCAGCATTTT.

DNA of the CDR3: TGTGCCAGCAGCTCGTTCTACGAGCAGTACTTC. It codes for CASSSFYEQYF. V gene TRBV5-4 combines with J gene TRBJ2-7, with D unclear. The CDR3 totals 11 residues. V shed 3 bases and J shed 3 bases, with 4 bases lying between them. Germline lookup yields CDR1 SGHNT and CDR2 YYREEE (reference sequence).

The J gene is TRBJ2-3, the V gene TRBV6-5; D gene uncertain. CDR3 length equals 15 residues. The V gene lost 0 bases and the J gene lost 5 bases, with 12 bases spanning the gap. The germline CDR1 and CDR2 sequences are MNHEY and SVGAGI. CDR3 DNA: TGTGCCAGCAGTTACTCGGCCCTCCTCGGAGATACGCAGTATTTT. It specifies CASSYSALLGDTQYF.

The rearrangement joins TRBV11-3 to TRBJ1-1; D is undetermined. This CDR3 comprises 12 residues. V dropped 10 bases and J dropped 6 bases, with 15 bases sitting between them. Germline V gives CDR1 SGHNT, CDR2 YENEEA. The CDR3 DNA reads TGTGCCACCGCAGGTGTTACCCCTGAAGCTTTCTTT. Translated: CATAGVTPEAFF.

The gene calls are TRBV15 and TRBJ2-3; tentatively, D is TRBD2 (6 bases). V lost 3 bases to trimming and J lost 3 bases, with 10 bases between them. CDR3 length: 14 residues. Germline lookup yields CDR1 LNHNV and CDR2 YYDKDF (reference sequence). Here the CDR3 DNA reads TGTGCCACCAGCAGGTGGGGGGTAACAGATACGCAGTATTTT. Protein sequence: CATSRWGVTDTQYF. Using reference TRBV15 and TRBJ2-3 for the parts outside the CDR3, the full variable domain is DAMVIQNPRYQVTQFGKPVTLSCSQTLNHNVMYWYQQKSSQAPKLLFHYYDKDFNNEADTPDNFQSRRPNTSFCFLDIRSPGLGDTAMYLCATSRWGVTDTQYFGPGTRLTVL.

J is TRBJ2-7 and V is TRBV7-8; D is perhaps TRBD1 or TRBD2 (5 bases each). Looked up from germline, CDR1 is SGHVS and CDR2 is FQNEAQ. The CDR3 covers 15 residues. V lost 2 bases to trimming and J lost 3 bases, with 14 bases between them. The CDR3 DNA reads as TGTGCCAGCAGCTTATTTATCGGGACGCTCTACGAGCAGTACTTC. It encodes CASSLFIGTLYEQYF.

V and J are TRBV14 and TRBJ2-1; D might be TRBD2 (6 bases). CDR1 and CDR2 (germline): SGHDN, FVKESK. The CDR3 is made up of 11 amino acids. V was pared by 4 bases and J by 10 bases, with 8 bases between. The CDR3 protein is CASSPGLEQFF. The CDR3 DNA is TGTGCCAGCAGCCCGGGACTCGAGCAGTTCTTC.

The V gene is TRBV7-9, the J gene TRBJ1-1; 9 bases are shared with TRBD1. The CDR3 totals 17 residues. CDR1 is SEHNR, CDR2 FQNEAQ, per germline (reference sequence). V lost 1 base, J lost 1 base, and 7 bases stayed unmatched. The CDR3 bases are TGTGCCAGCAGCTTAGGTCGGGGACAGGGACCGAACACTGAAGCTTTCTTT. Amino acids: CASSLGRGQGPNTEAFF.

This rearrangement joins TRBV19 to TRBJ2-6; D gene unclear. The germline gives CDR1 LNHDA, CDR2 SQIVND (reference sequence). This CDR3 region has 17 residues. The V and J ends lost 3 bases and 2 bases respectively, with 14 bases between them. CDR3 coding DNA: TGTGCCAGTAGTATCGCCCCCCCCGTCGCTGGGGCCAACGTCCTGACTTTC. Translated: CASSIAPPVAGANVLTF.

The chain is built from TRBV7-6 and TRBJ2-3; no clear D gene. The CDR3 runs 12 residues. The germline V gene encodes CDR1 SGHVS and CDR2 FNYEAQ. V was trimmed by 2 bases and J by 6 bases, leaving 6 bases between them. The CDR3 reads CASSLKGDTQYF. The CDR3 region has the DNA TGTGCCAGCAGCTTAAAGGGTGATACGCAGTATTTT.

The chain links TRBV9 to TRBJ2-7; the match to TRBD1 covers 8 bases. The V gene end was trimmed by 3 bases and the J gene end by 2 bases; junction bases not matched to a gene: 4. Germline CDR1 is SGDLS and CDR2 is YYNGEE. The CDR3 extends over 14 amino acids. The CDR3 region has the DNA TGTGCCAGCAGCGGAGGACAGGGCCCCTACGAGCAGTACTTC. Translating gives CASSGGQGPYEQYF.

The CDR3 nucleotides are TGCGCCAGCAGCCAAGGGGGAGTCTACAATGAGCAGTTCTTC. Amino acids: CASSQGGVYNEQFF. The chain joins TRBV4-1 to TRBJ2-1; D is possibly TRBD2 (5 bases). Trimming cost V 1 base and J 3 bases, with 7 bases left between them. CDR3 size: 14 residues. The V gene's germline CDR1 is MGHRA and CDR2 YSYEKL.

This chain connects TRBV20-1 to TRBJ2-7; D is ambiguous. The CDR3 sequence is 10 residues long. V was cut by 5 bases and J by 4 bases, with 6 bases left in between. From germline, CDR1 is DFQATT and CDR2 SNEGSKA (reference sequence). DNA for the CDR3: TGCAGTGCTGGACCGTACGAGCAGTACTTC. Its protein product is CSAGPYEQYF.

This clone has a handful of counts. The V gene is TRBV18, the J gene TRBJ1-1; 7 positions match TRBD1. In germline, CDR1 is KGHSH, CDR2 LQKENI. J was trimmed by 2 bases and V by 3 bases; bases with no gene match: 6. This CDR3 region has 15 residues. Written as DNA, the CDR3 is TGTGCCAGCTCACCGCTGAGACAGGGAAACACTGAAGCTTTCTTT. Translated: CASSPLRQGNTEAFF.

The rearrangement uses TRBV9 and TRBJ2-1, with 8 bases matching TRBD2. CDR1 and CDR2 from the germline V gene are SGDLS and YYNGEE. Trimming at V came to 3 bases and at J to 9 bases, leaving 14 bases not matched to a gene. This CDR3 spans 16 amino acids. In DNA, the CDR3 is TGTGCCAGCAGCGCGAGCGGGAGTGGTGGCTTTCTTGAGCAGTTCTTC. Encoded protein: CASSASGSGGFLEQFF.

The V gene is TRBV5-1, the J gene TRBJ2-1; D call uncertain. The length of the CDR3 is 14 residues. Trimming pared 1 base from V and 9 bases from J, leaving 14 bases between. Germline CDR1 SGHRS, CDR2 YFSETQ. In nucleotides, the CDR3 is TGCGCCAGCAGCTTGATTCCGTCGGAGTCTGAGCAGTTCTTC. This codes for CASSLIPSESEQFF.

This rearrangement joins TRBV5-1 to TRBJ2-5, with D possibly being TRBD1 (6 bases). TRBJ2-7 matches the DNA end more closely, so the J call is doubtful. The CDR3 contains 15 residues. Germline lookup yields CDR1 SGHRS and CDR2 YFSETQ. CDR3 amino acids: CASSGPGAAQDEQYF. As DNA, the CDR3 is TGCGCCAGCAGCGGCCCAGGGGCGGCTCAGGACGAGCAGTACTTC.

The J gene is TRBJ2-3, the V gene TRBV19, with 9 nucleotides matching TRBD1. From germline, CDR1 is LNHDA and CDR2 SQIVND (reference sequence). The CDR3 covers 16 residues. V lost 3 bases, J lost 4 bases, and 8 bases stayed unmatched. This CDR3 is CASSILFGQGPDTQYF. DNA for the CDR3: TGTGCCAGTAGTATTCTCTTCGGACAGGGGCCAGATACGCAGTATTTT.

This clone was observed a handful of times. This sequence joins TRBV28 and TRBJ2-3; TRBD1 matches 7 bases. Germline-derived CDR1 and CDR2 are MDHEN and SYDVKM. V gave up 2 bases and J gave up 2 bases; unmatched junction bases: 4. This CDR3 region has 15 residues. CDR3 sequence reads: CASSLMGQYTDTQYF. The CDR3 DNA follows: TGTGCCAGCAGTTTAATGGGACAGTACACAGATACGCAGTATTTT.

The rearrangement links TRBV27 to TRBJ1-2; D unclear. The CDR3 spans 13 residues. Germline CDR1 and CDR2: MNHEY and SMNVEV (reference sequence). The V end lost 3 bases, the J end lost 6 bases, and 11 bases lay between the germline ends. CDR3 protein: CASSFRETNGYTF. For the CDR3, the DNA is TGTGCCAGCAGTTTTAGGGAAACAAATGGCTACACCTTC.

This sequence joins TRBV30 and TRBJ2-5; D possibly uses TRBD1 or TRBD2 (6 bases each). Looked up from germline, CDR1 is GTSNPN and CDR2 is SVGIG (reference sequence). This CDR3 region has 15 residues. V lost 3 bases to trimming and J lost 0 bases, with 14 bases between them. CDR3 coding DNA: TGTGCCTGGAGCCGGGGGCACCAGTACCAAGAGACCCAGTACTTC. It codes for CAWSRGHQYQETQYF.